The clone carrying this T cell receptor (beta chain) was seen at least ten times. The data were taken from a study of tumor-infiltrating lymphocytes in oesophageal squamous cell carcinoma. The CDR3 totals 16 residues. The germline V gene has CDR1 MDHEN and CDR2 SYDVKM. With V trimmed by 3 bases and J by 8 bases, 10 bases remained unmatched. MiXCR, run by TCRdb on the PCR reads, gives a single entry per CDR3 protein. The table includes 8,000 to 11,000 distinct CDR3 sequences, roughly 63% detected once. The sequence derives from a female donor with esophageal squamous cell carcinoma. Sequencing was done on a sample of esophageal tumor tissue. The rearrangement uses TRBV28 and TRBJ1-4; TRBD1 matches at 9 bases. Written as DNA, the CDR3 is TGTGCCAGCAGTTTCCGGGTGGGACAGGGAGGAGAAAAACTGTTTTTT. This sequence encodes CASSFRVGQGGEKLFF.